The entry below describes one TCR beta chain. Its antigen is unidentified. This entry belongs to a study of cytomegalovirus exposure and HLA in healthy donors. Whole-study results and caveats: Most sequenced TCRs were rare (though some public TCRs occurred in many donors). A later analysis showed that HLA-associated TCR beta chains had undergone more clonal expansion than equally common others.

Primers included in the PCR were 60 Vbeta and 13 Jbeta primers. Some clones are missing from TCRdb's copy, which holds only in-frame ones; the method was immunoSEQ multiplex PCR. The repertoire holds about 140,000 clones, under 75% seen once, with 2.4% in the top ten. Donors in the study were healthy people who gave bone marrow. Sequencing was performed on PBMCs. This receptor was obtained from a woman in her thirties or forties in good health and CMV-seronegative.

The CDR3 is CASSPGGGGLHYGYTF. CDR3 in DNA: TGTGCCAGCAGCCCCGGTGGAGGGGGCTTACATTATGGCTACACCTTC. The chain joins TRBV7-8 to TRBJ1-2, with 7 positions matching TRBD1. Germline V gives CDR1 SGHVS, CDR2 FQNEAQ. V was pared by 5 bases and J by 5 bases, with 14 bases of the junction left unmatched. The CDR3 length is 16 residues.